Listed below are T cell receptor beta chains from one sample, sequenced in a study of blood T cell repertoires in COVID-19. The assay was immunoSEQ multiplex PCR, and TCRdb's table has in-frame clones only and misses some. The sample holds over 200,000 clones, more than 75% seen once. Sequenced sample: peripheral blood. The origin of the receptors is a woman aged 50 to 65 with acute or convalescent COVID-19. The CDR3 runs from the conserved cysteine through the conserved F or W.

>TRBV2
CASSATGVGEKLFF
>TRBV7-2
CASSLAGTEITGELFF
>TRBV28
CASGDRAHEQYF
>TRBV7-2
CASSLLGGGPRGGELFF
>TRBV5-4
CASSRGGSEEKLFF
>TRBV29-1
CSAPRTGGANEQFF
>TRBV9
CASSVVDWAGELFF
>TRBV5-1
CASSPGGTGELFF
>TRBV2
CASKVGGVNEQFF
>TRBV29-1
CSATGGTEAFF
>TRBV6-5
CASSPGYGYTF
>TRBV5-1
CASSPGTGDNSPLHF
>TRBV18
CASSPETGLAGNEQFF
>TRBV3-1/TRBV3-2
CASSRPREPGEQYF
>TRBV25-1
CASSEPQGAINTEAFF
>TRBV10-1
CASSPGLAGLYNEQFF
>TRBV6-5
CASSYSTNSNQPQHF
>TRBV7-2
CASSLALESVF
>TRBV7-3
CASSLDGASSGNTIYF
>TRBV4-1
CASSPAPLQGWYNEQFF
>TRBV4-2
CASSQDRAGQGNTIYF
>TRBV5-6
CASSFGQLYNEQFF
>TRBV27
CASSPTAAYEQYF
>TRBV7-3
CASSPIVGYEQYF
>TRBV7-9
CASSLNGDTEAFF
>TRBV28
CASSSVRTGLRNQPQHF
>TRBV6-1
CASSEPPRVYEQYF
>TRBV6-5
CASSYGTGGTDTQYF
>TRBV4-1
CASSPQGARGRLAYF
>TRBV28
CASTQGATLNQPQHF
>TRBV6-5
CASSLRDKTGELFF
>TRBV6-2/TRBV6-3
CASSDPGTARYGYTF
>TRBV18
CASSPQSRGTDTQYF
>TRBV14
CASSGQINSPLHF
>TRBV5-1
CASSLEGAYDNSPLHF
>TRBV30
CAWNHRDYTSYNEQFF
>TRBV7-2
CASSHASVSSYNEQFF
>TRBV15
CATGQGAYNEQFF
>TRBV7-7
CASSLTRQGSEQFF
>TRBV4-1
CASSPTDREGTEAFF
>TRBV19
CASSIWGQVKDGYTF
>TRBV4-1
CASRWTSDGELFF
>TRBV19
CASSRTAYTQYF